Shown below are 22 T cell receptor beta chains from a single sample sequenced in a study of chemoradiotherapy in HPV16-positive cancers. Some clones are missing from TCRdb's copy, which holds only in-frame ones; the method was immunoSEQ multiplex PCR. The sample has 4,500 to 6,500 clones; nearly 80% are singletons. This specimen was taken from a patient who underwent chemoradiotherapy. These receptors originate from a human donor with HPV-associated anogenital cancer.

This clone was seen a single time. The chain employs TRBV6-1 and TRBJ1-5, with D tentatively TRBD1 (6 bases). Trimming took 0 bases from V and 5 from J, leaving 11 bases between them. CDR3 length: 15 residues. The V gene's germline CDR1 is MNHNS and CDR2 SASEGT. For the CDR3, the DNA is TGTGCCAGCAGTGAAGCCCCAGGGGTTGATCAGCCCCAGCATTTT. This gives the protein CASSEAPGVDQPQHF.

J is TRBJ2-1 and V is TRBV5-8, with TRBD2 matching 14 bases. CDR3 size: 16 residues. The V gene's germline CDR1 is SGHTS and CDR2 YDEGEE. J lost 7 bases, V lost 2 bases, and 5 bases had no gene match. The CDR3, as DNA: TGTGCCAGCAGCTTAGGGACTAGCGGGAGTTTTAATGAGCAGTTCTTC. As protein: CASSLGTSGSFNEQFF.

The V and J genes are TRBV11-1 and TRBJ1-6; D is unresolved. Germline CDR1 and CDR2: SGHAT and FQDESV (reference sequence). V was trimmed by 5 bases and J by 0 bases, leaving 8 bases between them. CDR3 length equals 15 residues. The CDR3 DNA sequence: TGTGCCAGCAGCGTTGGCCTCTCCTATAATTCACCCCTCCACTTT. This encodes CASSVGLSYNSPLHF. Using reference TRBV11-1 and TRBJ1-6 for the parts outside the CDR3, the full variable domain is EAEVAQSPRYKITEKSQAVAFWCDPISGHATLYWYRQILGQGPELLVQFQDESVVDDSQLPKDRFSAERLKGVDSTLKIQPAELGDSAMYLCASSVGLSYNSPLHFGNGTRLTVT.

The genes are TRBV7-2 and TRBJ2-7, with a weak D call TRBD2 (5 bases). Trimming took off 5 bases at V and 7 bases at J, with 12 bases between the two ends. The CDR3 consists of 12 residues. Per the germline V gene, CDR1 is SGHTA and CDR2 is FQGNSA. The chain's CDR3 is CASSTNRGEQYF. The CDR3 nucleotides read TGTGCCAGCAGCACTAACCGGGGTGAGCAGTACTTC. The whole variable domain, remainder taken from reference TRBV7-2 and TRBJ2-7, is GAGVSQSPSNKVTEKGKDVELRCDPISGHTALYWYRQSLGQGLEFLIYFQGNSAPDKSGLPSDRFSAERTGGSVSTLTIQRTQQEDSAVYLCASSTNRGEQYFGPGTRLTVT.

V and J are TRBV9 and TRBJ1-6; D not certain. In germline, CDR1 is SGDLS, CDR2 YYNGEE. The CDR3 consists of 15 residues. The V end was cut by 3 bases, the J end by 8 bases, with 15 bases between. The CDR3 bases are TGTGCCAGCAGCGAGGACGGCCTGGGGTATTCACCCCTCCACTTT. This codes for CASSEDGLGYSPLHF.

V and J are TRBV28 and TRBJ1-3; D unclear. The CDR3 has 14 amino acids. Germline V lookup: CDR1 MDHEN, CDR2 SYDVKM. Trimming removed 3 bases from V and 0 bases from J, with 6 bases in between. The CDR3 loop is CASSLHTSGNTIYF. The CDR3 DNA sequence: TGTGCCAGCAGTTTGCACACCTCTGGAAACACCATATATTTT.

V gene TRBV10-3 combines with J gene TRBJ2-3; D is ambiguous. The length of the CDR3 is 15 residues. Per germline, CDR1 ENHRY and CDR2 SYGVKD. Deletions cut 3 bases from V and 5 bases from J, with 15 bases between. The CDR3 DNA is TGTGCCATCAGTGAAGGTAGCTGGGGTAAAGATACGCAGTATTTT. Its translation: CAISEGSWGKDTQYF.

The V and J genes are TRBV7-2 and TRBJ2-3, with D uncertain. Germline V gene lookup returns CDR1 SGHTA and CDR2 FQGNSA. CDR3 length equals 13 residues. V lost 1 base and J lost 2, with 4 bases in between. The CDR3 coding sequence is TGTGCCAGCAGCTTAGAGTACACAGATACGCAGTATTTT. Translation gives CASSLEYTDTQYF.

The chain links TRBV5-4 to TRBJ2-3; D is possibly TRBD1 (6 bases). V was cut by 4 bases and J by 3 bases, with 15 bases left in between. This CDR3 region has 15 residues. CDR1 is SGHNT and CDR2 is YYREEE in the germline V gene (reference sequence). DNA of the CDR3: TGTGCCAGCAGCCCCGATGGGGGCGCAACAGATACGCAGTATTTT. Translated, it gives CASSPDGGATDTQYF.

V and J are TRBV29-1 and TRBJ2-4, with D perhaps TRBD2 (5 bases). CDR1 and CDR2 (germline): SQVTM, ANQGSEA. The CDR3 loop spans 20 amino acids. Deletions cut 5 bases from V and 0 bases from J, with 29 bases between. The CDR3 is CSVFWVIGGGPRGAKNIQYF. DNA of the CDR3: TGCAGCGTTTTTTGGGTGATCGGAGGTGGCCCTCGAGGAGCCAAAAACATTCAGTACTTC.

The rearrangement uses TRBV29-1 and TRBJ1-4, with 9 bases identical to TRBD1. The CDR3 length is 16 residues. V shed 4 bases and J 8 bases; nucleotides not matched to a gene: 14. Germline loops: CDR1 SQVTM, CDR2 ANQGSEA. The CDR3 nucleotides are TGCAGCGTTGTATCACCGGACAGGGGAGGTTGGGAAAAACTGTTTTTT. Its protein product is CSVVSPDRGGWEKLFF.

The V gene is TRBV7-2, the J gene TRBJ2-3, with D hard to call. CDR1 SGHTA and CDR2 FQGNSA come from the germline V gene. Trimming stripped 1 base from V and 0 bases from J, with 2 bases between. The CDR3 runs 13 residues. CDR3 sequence reads: CASSLDSTDTQYF. As DNA, the CDR3 is TGTGCCAGCAGCTTAGACAGCACAGATACGCAGTATTTT.

The genes are TRBV19 and TRBJ2-7; D unresolved. CDR3 length: 14 residues. Trimming removed 6 bases at V and 0 bases at J, with 12 bases between. Germline V CDR1 and CDR2: LNHDA, SQIVND (reference sequence). The chain's CDR3 is CASSLTESSYEQYF. The CDR3, as DNA: TGTGCCAGTAGCCTGACGGAGAGCTCCTACGAGCAGTACTTC.

The rearrangement joins TRBV2 to TRBJ1-2; TRBD1 matches 11 bases. Losses at the gene ends were 4 bases for V and 4 bases for J; bases not matched to a gene: 2. CDR3 length: 14 amino acids. The germline gives CDR1 SNHLY, CDR2 FYNNEI. CDR3 sequence reads: CASSGTGGAYGYTF. DNA of the CDR3: TGTGCCAGCAGTGGGACAGGGGGCGCCTATGGCTACACCTTC.

V is TRBV28 and J is TRBJ2-1, with D maybe TRBD1 (6 bases). Germline CDR1 is MDHEN and CDR2 is SYDVKM. Trimming stripped 6 bases from V and 1 base from J, with 19 bases between. CDR3 size: 17 residues. CDR3 amino acids: CASSRSTGKISYNEQFF. CDR3 DNA sequence: TGTGCCAGCAGCCGGAGCACAGGGAAGATTTCCTACAATGAGCAGTTCTTC. Full variable domain (outside the CDR3, taken from reference TRBV28 and TRBJ2-1): DVKVTQSSRYLVKRTGEKVFLECVQDMDHENMFWYRQDPGLGLRLIYFSYDVKMKEKGDIPEGYSVSREKKERFSLILESASTNQTSMYLCASSRSTGKISYNEQFFGPGTRLTVL.

V is TRBV9 and J is TRBJ1-3; D gene ambiguous. Germline CDR1 and CDR2: SGDLS and YYNGEE. The CDR3 sequence is 14 residues long. Trimming left V 3 bases short and J 1 base short, with 8 bases between. The CDR3: CASSDWGSGNTIYF. In DNA, the CDR3 is TGTGCCAGCAGCGACTGGGGTTCTGGAAACACCATATATTTT.

This clone was recorded only once. The chain joins TRBV27 to TRBJ1-1; D is unresolved. The CDR3 is 13 amino acids. The V gene lost 2 bases and the J gene lost 0 bases, with 4 bases spanning the gap. Germline V lookup: CDR1 MNHEY, CDR2 SMNVEV (reference sequence). As DNA, the CDR3 is TGTGCCAGCAGTTTAACAGTGAACACTGAAGCTTTCTTT. It yields the protein CASSLTVNTEAFF.

The chain employs TRBV5-1 and TRBJ2-1; TRBD2 matches at 7 bases. V dropped 4 bases and J dropped 7; count of bases not matched to a gene: 14. Per the germline V gene, CDR1 is SGHRS and CDR2 is YFSETQ. This CDR3 comprises 16 residues. Here the CDR3 DNA reads TGCGCCAGCAGCCCGATGGGCGGGAGATGGGTGAATGAGCAGTTCTTC. It specifies CASSPMGGRWVNEQFF.

The chain is built from TRBV9 and TRBJ2-4; 7 bases match TRBD1. This CDR3 spans 14 amino acids. Trimming took 3 bases from V and 5 from J; bases not matched to a gene: 5. CDR1 is SGDLS and CDR2 is YYNGEE in the germline V gene. The CDR3 reads CASSGGTVQNIQYF. CDR3 nucleotides: TGTGCCAGCAGCGGTGGGACAGTCCAAAACATTCAGTACTTC.

This clone was observed a handful of times. The chain uses TRBV4-1 and TRBJ2-7, with 11 bases identical to TRBD2. This CDR3 contains 18 residues. The germline CDR1 and CDR2 sequences are MGHRA and YSYEKL. The V segment lost 1 base and the J segment 5 bases; nucleotides outside the gene matches: 13. CDR3 loop: CASSQGTLALAGANEQYF. Here the CDR3 DNA reads TGCGCCAGCAGCCAAGGAACTTTGGCACTAGCGGGAGCGAACGAGCAGTACTTC.

The chain links TRBV6-1 to TRBJ2-7, with 9 bases matching TRBD1. Germline values: CDR1 MNHNS, CDR2 SASEGT. Germline trimming cut 6 bases from V and 5 bases from J; bases unmatched to any gene: 11. The CDR3 is 15 residues long. CDR3 amino acids: CASSFTGTGSHEQYF. The DNA for the CDR3 is TGTGCCAGCAGCTTCACCGGGACAGGGAGCCACGAGCAGTACTTC.

The CDR3 coding sequence is TGTGCCAGCTCACCACGTGGCGGGGAGCTGTTTTTT. The encoded protein is CASSPRGGELFF. The V and J genes are TRBV18 and TRBJ2-2; unclear D gene. Trimming removed 1 base at V and 7 bases at J, with 4 bases between. Germline CDR1 reads KGHSH; CDR2 reads LQKENI. This CDR3 has 12 amino acids.